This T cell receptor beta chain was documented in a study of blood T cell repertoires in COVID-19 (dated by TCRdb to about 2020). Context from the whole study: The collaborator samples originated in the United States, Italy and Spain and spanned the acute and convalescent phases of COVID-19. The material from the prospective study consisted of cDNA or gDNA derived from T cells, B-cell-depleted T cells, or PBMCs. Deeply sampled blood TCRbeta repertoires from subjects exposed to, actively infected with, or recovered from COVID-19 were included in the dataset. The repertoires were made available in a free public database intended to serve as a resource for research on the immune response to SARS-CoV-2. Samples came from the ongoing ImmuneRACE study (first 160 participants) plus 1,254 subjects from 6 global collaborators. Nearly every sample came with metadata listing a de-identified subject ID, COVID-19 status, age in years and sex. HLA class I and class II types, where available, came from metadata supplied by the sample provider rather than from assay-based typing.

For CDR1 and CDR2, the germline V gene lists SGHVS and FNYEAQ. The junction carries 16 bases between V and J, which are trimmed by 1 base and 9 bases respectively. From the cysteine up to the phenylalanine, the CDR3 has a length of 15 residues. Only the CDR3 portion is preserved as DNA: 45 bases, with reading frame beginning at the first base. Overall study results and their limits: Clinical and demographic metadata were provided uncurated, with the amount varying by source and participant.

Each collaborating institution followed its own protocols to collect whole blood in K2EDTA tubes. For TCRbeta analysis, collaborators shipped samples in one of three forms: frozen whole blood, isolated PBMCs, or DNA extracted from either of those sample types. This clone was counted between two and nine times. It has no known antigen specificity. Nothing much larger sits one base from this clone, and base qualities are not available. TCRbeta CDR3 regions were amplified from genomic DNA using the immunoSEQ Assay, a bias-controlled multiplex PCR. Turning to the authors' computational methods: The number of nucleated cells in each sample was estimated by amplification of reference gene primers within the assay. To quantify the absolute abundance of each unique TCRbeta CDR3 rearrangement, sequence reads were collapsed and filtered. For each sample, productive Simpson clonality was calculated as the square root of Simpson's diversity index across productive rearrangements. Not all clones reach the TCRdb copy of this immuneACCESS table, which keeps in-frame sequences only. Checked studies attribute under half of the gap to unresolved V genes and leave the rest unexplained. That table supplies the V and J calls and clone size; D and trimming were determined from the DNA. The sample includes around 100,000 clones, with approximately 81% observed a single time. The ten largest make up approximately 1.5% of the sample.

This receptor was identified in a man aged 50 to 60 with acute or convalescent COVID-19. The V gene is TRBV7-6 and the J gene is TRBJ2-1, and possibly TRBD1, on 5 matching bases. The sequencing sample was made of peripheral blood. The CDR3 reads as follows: CASSLVVVGVGEQFF. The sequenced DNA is TGTGCCAGCAGCTTAGTAGTGGTAGGGGTAGGTGAGCAGTTCTTC. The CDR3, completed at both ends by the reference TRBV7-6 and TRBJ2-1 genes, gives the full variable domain GAGVSQSPRYKVTKRGQDVALRCDPISGHVSLYWYRQALGQGPEFLTYFNYEAQQDKSGLPNDRFSAERPEGSISTLTIQRTEQRDSAMYRCASSLVVVGVGEQFFGPGTRLTVL.